These T cell receptor beta chains were read from a single sample in a study of blood T cell repertoires in COVID-19. Sequencing was performed with immunoSEQ multiplex PCR; in TCRdb, only in-frame clones are kept and a portion is missing. The sample lists fewer than 450,000 clones, 88% seen once, with around 2.1% in the top ten. The sample taken for sequencing was PBMCs or T cells enriched from blood (not recorded which). Receptor source: a woman aged 40 to 55 with acute COVID-19. Both conserved end residues are part of each CDR3. The D gene is left open where the match is weak. Size tells how often a clone was seen (once, few, many) or the class of an expanded clone, and some rows leave it out.

size: .; J: TRBJ2-5; V: TRBV2; D: TRBD2; CDR3: CASRRTSGALKETQYF; DNA: TGTGCCAGCAGGCGGACTAGCGGGGCTCTAAAAGAGACCCAGTACTTC
size: few; J: TRBJ1-2; V: TRBV5-6; D: TRBD1; CDR3: CASRRTGQGPSYGYTF; DNA: TGTGCCAGCAGACGGACTGGACAGGGGCCCTCCTATGGCTACACCTTC
size: .; J: TRBJ1-2; V: TRBV5-1; D: TRBD1; CDR3: CASSSPRTGFNYGYTF; DNA: TGCGCCAGCAGCTCCCCCCGGACAGGGTTTAACTATGGCTACACCTTC
size: .; J: TRBJ1-1; V: TRBV7-9; D: .; CDR3: CASSPILSGTEAFF; DNA: TGTGCCAGCAGCCCCATTTTGTCCGGGACTGAAGCTTTCTTT
size: .; J: TRBJ2-3; V: TRBV5-1; D: .; CDR3: CASSRGIGTDTQYF; DNA: TGCGCCAGCAGCAGGGGCATCGGGACAGATACGCAGTATTTT
size: .; J: TRBJ2-1; V: TRBV30; D: .; CDR3: CAWSVLWGAGYNEQFF; DNA: TGTGCCTGGAGTGTACTTTGGGGCGCAGGGTACAATGAGCAGTTCTTC
size: .; J: TRBJ2-1; V: TRBV5-1; D: .; CDR3: CASSIGRGGVYSYNEQFF; DNA: TGCGCCAGCAGTATCGGCAGGGGTGGGGTCTACTCCTACAATGAGCAGTTCTTC
size: .; J: TRBJ2-2; V: TRBV5-1; D: .; CDR3: CASSWDKNTGELFF; DNA: TGCGCCAGCAGCTGGGACAAGAACACCGGGGAGCTGTTTTTT
size: .; J: TRBJ2-3; V: TRBV6-5; D: TRBD2; CDR3: CASSYAAGAGTDTQYF; DNA: TGTGCCAGCAGTTACGCAGCGGGGGCTGGCACAGATACGCAGTATTTT
size: many; J: TRBJ1-3; V: TRBV4-1; D: .; CDR3: CASSQGRVSSGNTIYF; DNA: TGCGCCAGCAGCCAAGGCAGGGTCAGTTCTGGAAACACCATATATTTT
size: .; J: TRBJ1-2; V: TRBV2; D: TRBD1; CDR3: CASLGTGYGYTF; DNA: TGTGCCAGCCTCGGGACAGGCTATGGCTACACCTTC
size: once; J: TRBJ2-1; V: TRBV27; D: .; CDR3: CASSSRPGSSYNEQFF; DNA: TGTGCCAGCAGTTCCCGCCCAGGAAGCTCCTACAATGAGCAGTTCTTC
size: .; J: TRBJ2-7; V: TRBV10-3; D: .; CDR3: CAISETESYEQYF; DNA: TGTGCCATCAGTGAGACGGAGTCTTACGAGCAGTACTTC
size: .; J: TRBJ1-2; V: TRBV30; D: .; CDR3: CACSDRANYGYTF; DNA: TGTGCCTGCTCGGACAGAGCTAACTATGGCTACACCTTC
size: .; J: TRBJ2-7; V: TRBV19; D: TRBD2; CDR3: CASSSGGGPHEQYF; DNA: TGTGCCAGTAGTTCCGGGGGGGGCCCCCACGAGCAGTACTTC
size: .; J: TRBJ1-1; V: TRBV29-1; D: TRBD1; CDR3: CSVQDRGNTEAFF; DNA: TGCAGCGTCCAGGACAGGGGAAACACTGAAGCTTTCTTT
size: .; J: TRBJ1-5; V: TRBV30; D: TRBD1; CDR3: CAWSPTGIIAYSNQPQHF; DNA: TGTGCCTGGAGCCCGACAGGGATCATCGCTTATAGCAATCAGCCCCAGCATTTT
size: .; J: TRBJ1-1; V: TRBV14; D: .; CDR3: CASSQEGEGVNTEAFF; DNA: TGTGCCAGCAGCCAAGAGGGAGAGGGGGTGAACACTGAAGCTTTCTTT
size: .; J: TRBJ1-1; V: TRBV2; D: TRBD1; CDR3: CASSEARGGVEAFF; DNA: TGTGCCAGCAGTGAAGCGCGAGGGGGCGTAGAAGCTTTCTTT
size: once; J: TRBJ2-7; V: TRBV5-6; D: TRBD1; CDR3: CASSGDRGLGEQYF; DNA: TGTGCCAGCAGCGGGGACAGGGGGTTAGGCGAGCAGTACTTC
size: .; J: TRBJ2-2; V: TRBV27; D: .; CDR3: CASSRGTLGTGELFF; DNA: TGTGCCAGCAGCCGAGGGACATTAGGCACCGGGGAGCTGTTTTTT
size: .; J: TRBJ1-2; V: TRBV6-5; D: .; CDR3: CASSYSWEHGYTF; DNA: TGTGCCAGCAGTTACTCTTGGGAGCACGGCTACACCTTC
size: once; J: TRBJ1-3; V: TRBV4-1; D: TRBD1; CDR3: CASSQTPYQGGRDTIYF; DNA: TGCGCCAGCAGCCAAACCCCATATCAAGGGGGCAGGGACACCATATATTTT
size: .; J: TRBJ1-2; V: TRBV4-1; D: TRBD1; CDR3: CASSRGTGEHYGYTF; DNA: TGCGCCAGCAGCCGAGGGACAGGGGAGCACTATGGCTACACCTTC
size: .; J: TRBJ1-3; V: TRBV7-2; D: .; CDR3: CASSLQGTSSGNTIYF; DNA: TGTGCCAGCAGCTTGCAGGGGACCTCCTCTGGAAACACCATATATTTT
size: .; J: TRBJ2-2; V: TRBV24-1; D: TRBD2; CDR3: CATSVGGGTNTGELFF; DNA: TGTGCCACCAGTGTCGGCGGGGGGACGAACACCGGGGAGCTGTTTTTT
size: .; J: TRBJ2-1; V: TRBV11-2; D: .; CDR3: CASSPMEVTTGNQFF; DNA: TGTGCCAGCAGCCCGATGGAGGTGACTACAGGGAATCAGTTCTTC
size: .; J: TRBJ2-7; V: TRBV7-9; D: .; CDR3: CASSLVPEAAYEQYF; DNA: TGTGCCAGCAGCTTAGTCCCGGAGGCGGCCTACGAGCAGTACTTC
size: few; J: TRBJ1-1; V: TRBV19; D: TRBD1; CDR3: CASSSDRVDTEAFF; DNA: TGTGCCAGTAGTAGTGACAGGGTAGACACTGAAGCTTTCTTT
size: few; J: TRBJ2-2; V: TRBV5-1; D: .; CDR3: CASSTDEFTGELFF; DNA: TGCGCCAGCAGCACCGATGAGTTCACCGGGGAGCTGTTTTTT
size: .; J: TRBJ1-1; V: TRBV15; D: TRBD1; CDR3: CATSRAKTGGTEAFF; DNA: TGTGCCACCAGCAGAGCGAAGACAGGGGGCACTGAAGCTTTCTTT
size: .; J: TRBJ1-6; V: TRBV5-8; D: .; CDR3: CASSSRSYNSPLHF; DNA: TGTGCCAGCAGCTCCAGGTCCTATAATTCACCCCTCCACTTT
size: .; J: TRBJ1-1; V: TRBV30; D: .; CDR3: CACRGEENTEAFF; DNA: TGTGCCTGTCGGGGGGAAGAGAACACTGAAGCTTTCTTT
size: .; J: TRBJ2-1; V: TRBV5-1; D: .; CDR3: CASSMAAGSNEQFF; DNA: TGCGCCAGCAGCATGGCGGCGGGGAGTAATGAGCAGTTCTTC
size: .; J: TRBJ2-2; V: TRBV3-1/TRBV3-2; D: .; CDR3: CASSRNPAGELFF; DNA: TGTGCCAGCAGCCGAAACCCGGCCGGGGAGCTGTTTTTT
size: few; J: TRBJ1-4; V: TRBV2; D: .; CDR3: CASSGQLRGEKLFF; DNA: TGTGCCAGCAGTGGTCAACTCCGGGGGGAAAAACTGTTTTTT
size: .; J: TRBJ2-3; V: TRBV11-2; D: .; CDR3: CASSLGTDTQYF; DNA: TGTGCCAGCAGCCTCGGGACAGATACGCAGTATTTT
size: .; J: TRBJ2-1; V: TRBV24-1; D: TRBD1; CDR3: CATQDRGTNEQFF; DNA: TGTGCCACCCAGGACAGGGGGACGAATGAGCAGTTCTTC
size: .; J: TRBJ1-2; V: TRBV30; D: .; CDR3: CAWSVRGWGYTF; DNA: TGTGCCTGGAGTGTACGAGGTTGGGGCTACACCTTC
size: .; J: TRBJ2-5; V: TRBV29-1; D: TRBD1; CDR3: CSAGGTTGGTETQYF; DNA: TGCAGCGCTGGGGGCACTACAGGGGGTACAGAGACCCAGTACTTC
size: .; J: TRBJ1-2; V: TRBV29-1; D: TRBD1; CDR3: CSVFPGTGGGYTF; DNA: TGCAGCGTCTTTCCCGGGACAGGGGGTGGCTACACCTTC
size: .; J: TRBJ2-1; V: TRBV12-3/TRBV12-4; D: TRBD1; CDR3: CASSPRTGGGQFF; DNA: TGTGCCAGCAGCCCTAGGACAGGGGGTGGGCAGTTCTTC
size: .; J: TRBJ2-1; V: TRBV4-1; D: TRBD2; CDR3: CASSQDLRAGGEEQFF; DNA: TGCGCCAGCAGCCAAGATCTACGAGCGGGGGGGGAAGAGCAGTTCTTC
size: .; J: TRBJ2-7; V: TRBV6-1; D: .; CDR3: CASSEVPGRVYEQYF; DNA: TGTGCCAGCAGTGAAGTGCCGGGCAGGGTCTACGAGCAGTACTTC
size: .; J: TRBJ2-7; V: TRBV6-5; D: TRBD2; CDR3: CASRTGSGGSYEQYF; DNA: TGTGCCAGCCGCACTGGTAGCGGGGGGTCCTACGAGCAGTACTTC
size: .; J: TRBJ2-1; V: TRBV10-1; D: TRBD2; CDR3: CASSLWGGSYNEQFF; DNA: TGCGCCAGCAGCCTCTGGGGGGGCTCCTACAATGAGCAGTTCTTC
size: .; J: TRBJ2-5; V: TRBV6-2/TRBV6-3; D: .; CDR3: CASSYSRGGQETQYF; DNA: TGTGCCAGCAGTTACTCAAGGGGGGGGCAAGAGACCCAGTACTTC
size: once; J: TRBJ2-3; V: TRBV27; D: TRBD2; CDR3: CASSVSHSGGILTDTQYF; DNA: TGTGCCAGCAGTGTATCCCATAGCGGGGGCATCCTCACAGATACGCAGTATTTT
size: .; J: TRBJ1-3; V: TRBV19; D: TRBD1; CDR3: CASSNLQGAGNTIYF; DNA: TGTGCCAGTAGTAACCTACAGGGGGCTGGAAACACCATATATTTT
size: .; J: TRBJ2-7; V: TRBV2; D: .; CDR3: CASSALRGGNYEQYF; DNA: TGTGCCAGCAGCGCCCTGAGGGGGGGCAACTACGAGCAGTACTTC
size: .; J: TRBJ2-7; V: TRBV9; D: TRBD2; CDR3: CAAGGRNDYEQYF; DNA: TGTGCCGCGGGGGGGAGGAATGATTACGAGCAGTACTTC
size: once; J: TRBJ1-2; V: TRBV2; D: .; CDR3: CASSEVRVGGYTF; DNA: TGTGCCAGCAGTGAAGTGAGGGTAGGCGGCTACACCTTC
size: .; J: TRBJ2-3; V: TRBV2; D: TRBD2; CDR3: CASSVTLAGGFVHTDTQYF; DNA: TGTGCCAGCAGTGTCACACTAGCGGGGGGATTCGTCCACACAGATACGCAGTATTTT
size: .; J: TRBJ1-2; V: TRBV5-8; D: TRBD1; CDR3: CASSPRGHNLNYGYTF; DNA: TGTGCCAGCAGTCCAAGGGGGCATAACCTTAACTATGGCTACACCTTC
size: .; J: TRBJ2-5; V: TRBV10-3; D: TRBD2; CDR3: CATRLHSGGARGETQYF; DNA: TGTGCCACCCGCCTACATAGCGGGGGGGCCCGGGGAGAGACCCAGTACTTC
size: .; J: TRBJ1-2; V: TRBV19; D: .; CDR3: CASSIGQHYGYTF; DNA: TGTGCCAGTAGTATAGGACAGCACTATGGCTACACCTTC
size: .; J: TRBJ2-1; V: TRBV7-7; D: TRBD1; CDR3: CASSPGQGGVNEQFF; DNA: TGTGCCAGCAGCCCCGGACAGGGAGGCGTCAATGAGCAGTTCTTC
size: .; J: TRBJ2-1; V: TRBV15; D: .; CDR3: CATSRDPGSYNEQFF; DNA: TGTGCCACCAGCAGAGATCCGGGTTCTTACAATGAGCAGTTCTTC
size: .; J: TRBJ2-7; V: TRBV4-1; D: TRBD2; CDR3: CASSQASGRVAGRNYEQYF; DNA: TGCGCCAGCAGCCAAGCCAGCGGGCGGGTAGCGGGTAGAAATTACGAGCAGTACTTC